A single sample is the source of the 12 T cell receptor beta chains below, sequenced in a study of OX40 agonist ivuxolimab in advanced cancers. Here immunoSEQ multiplex PCR was the method, and the copy in TCRdb shows in-frame clones only, minus some. Among under 85,000 clones listed, 88% were seen once. The sample was CD4+ or CD8+ T cells sorted from blood, taken in a trial of the OX40 agonist ivuxolimab. Receptors were obtained from an adult with an advanced solid tumor such as melanoma, head and neck, liver or kidney cancer.

This chain joins TRBV5-8 and TRBJ1-1; the D is unclear. Trimming took off 0 bases at V and 4 bases at J, with 1 base between the two ends. Germline V CDR1 and CDR2: SGHTS, YDEGEE. This CDR3 spans 11 amino acids. The DNA for the CDR3 is TGTGCCAGCAGCTTGGTCACTGAAGCTTTCTTT. The encoded protein is CASSLVTEAFF.

The V and J genes are TRBV18 and TRBJ1-5; D remains unclear. The V end was cut by 0 bases, the J end by 4 bases, with 10 bases between. CDR1 is KGHSH and CDR2 is LQKENI in the germline V gene. This CDR3 contains 15 residues. Written as DNA, the CDR3 is TGTGCCAGCTCACCACCAGGCGGAATTAATCAGCCCCAGCATTTT. Translating it yields CASSPPGGINQPQHF. The variable domain in full, completed from reference TRBV18 and TRBJ1-5, reads NAGVMQNPRHLVRRRGQEARLRCSPMKGHSHVYWYRQLPEEGLKFMVYLQKENIIDESGMPKERFSAEFPKEGPSILRIQQVVRGDSAAYFCASSPPGGINQPQHFGDGTRLSIL.

The rearrangement joins TRBV9 to TRBJ1-3; TRBD1 matches 9 bases. The CDR3 covers 16 residues. With V trimmed by 4 bases and J by 4 bases, 9 bases remained unmatched. Germline V gene lookup returns CDR1 SGDLS and CDR2 YYNGEE. The CDR3 sequence is CASSPEQGAPGNTIYF. In nucleotides, the CDR3 is TGTGCCAGCAGCCCGGAACAGGGGGCCCCCGGAAACACCATATATTTT.

The chain couples TRBV6-5 to TRBJ1-2, with D maybe TRBD1 (5 bases). The CDR3 is made up of 14 amino acids. The V end was cut by 0 bases, the J end by 5 bases, with 10 bases between. CDR1 is MNHEY and CDR2 is SVGAGI in the germline V gene. The CDR3 protein is CASSYSMGRYGYTF. The CDR3 coding sequence is TGTGCCAGCAGTTACTCGATGGGACGTTATGGCTACACCTTC.

V usage is TRBV9 and J usage is TRBJ1-2, with D unclear. V was shortened by 0 bases and J by 4 bases, with 13 bases between the two germline ends. The CDR3 extends over 15 amino acids. Per germline, CDR1 SGDLS and CDR2 YYNGEE. CDR3 in DNA: TGTGCCAGCAGCGTAGCTGGTACCGTAACCTATGGCTACACCTTC. Translating gives CASSVAGTVTYGYTF.

The rearrangement uses TRBV7-9 and TRBJ1-1; D is uncertain. The V and J ends lost 8 bases and 5 bases respectively, with 9 bases between them. The CDR3 totals 11 residues. From germline, CDR1 is SEHNR and CDR2 FQNEAQ (reference sequence). This CDR3 is CASDEVTEAFF. As DNA, the CDR3 is TGTGCCAGCGATGAGGTGACTGAAGCTTTCTTT. Supplemented by reference TRBV7-9 and TRBJ1-1, the full variable domain reads DTGVSQNPRHKITKRGQNVTFRCDPISEHNRLYWYRQTLGQGPEFLTYFQNEAQLEKSRLLSDRFSAERPKGSFSTLEIQRTEQGDSAMYLCASDEVTEAFFGQGTRLTVV.

The rearrangement uses TRBV19 and TRBJ2-1; TRBD1 aligns across 9 bases. V was clipped by 4 bases and J by 4 bases; unmatched bases: 5. The CDR3 consists of 15 residues. Per germline, CDR1 LNHDA and CDR2 SQIVND (reference sequence). The CDR3 sequence is CASSTGQGRYNEQFF. As DNA, the CDR3 is TGTGCCAGTAGTACCGGACAGGGGAGATACAATGAGCAGTTCTTC. The full variable domain, rest sourced from reference TRBV19 and TRBJ2-1, is DGGITQSPKYLFRKEGQNVTLSCEQNLNHDAMYWYRQDPGQGLRLIYYSQIVNDFQKGDIAEGYSVSREKKESFPLTVTSAQKNPTAFYLCASSTGQGRYNEQFFGPGTRLTVL.

This chain links TRBV19 with TRBJ1-4; 8 nucleotides match TRBD1. V trimming: 7 bases; J trimming: 8 bases; junction bases outside the gene matches: 9. Germline lookup yields CDR1 LNHDA and CDR2 SQIVND (reference sequence). CDR3 length: 14 residues. CDR3 in amino acids: CASMTGQGSEKLFF. CDR3 DNA sequence: TGTGCCAGTATGACAGGACAGGGAAGCGAAAAACTGTTTTTT.

Comment on this clone: Other DNA sequences from this sample encode an identical CDR3 as well. The chain has TRBV18 and TRBJ2-3; 7 nucleotides match TRBD2. The V gene's germline CDR1 is KGHSH and CDR2 LQKENI. V lost 0 bases and J lost 2; bases outside the gene matches: 2. This CDR3 contains 15 residues. CDR3 DNA sequence: TGTGCCAGCTCACCACCGGGGGGGTCCACAGATACGCAGTATTTT. This gives the protein CASSPPGGSTDTQYF.

Turning to this clone: Other DNA sequences of this sample code for an identical CDR3. This chain uses TRBV5-1 with TRBJ2-2; no firm D call. Looked up from germline, CDR1 is SGHRS and CDR2 is YFSETQ. This CDR3 is 12 amino acids long. V lost 2 bases and J lost 5, with 4 bases in between. Written as DNA, the CDR3 is TGCGCCAGCAGCTTTGGGACCGGGGAGCTGTTTTTT. Translation gives CASSFGTGELFF.

The chain carries TRBV14 and TRBJ1-1, with a tentative D call TRBD1 (5 bases). V lost 3 bases and J lost 3, with 17 bases in between. CDR3 size: 16 residues. From germline, CDR1 is SGHDN and CDR2 FVKESK. Written as DNA, the CDR3 is TGTGCCAGCAGCCAGGGACGGACCCTCGGATACACTGAAGCTTTCTTT. It is translated as CASSQGRTLGYTEAFF.

J is TRBJ2-7 and V is TRBV5-1, with D possibly called TRBD1 or TRBD2 (5 bases each). The CDR3 consists of 13 residues. Trimming took 2 bases from V and 2 from J, leaving 8 bases between them. The germline V gene encodes CDR1 SGHRS and CDR2 YFSETQ. The CDR3 nucleotides are TGCGCCAGCAGCTTCGGGACCACCTACGAGCAGTACTTC. This codes for CASSFGTTYEQYF.